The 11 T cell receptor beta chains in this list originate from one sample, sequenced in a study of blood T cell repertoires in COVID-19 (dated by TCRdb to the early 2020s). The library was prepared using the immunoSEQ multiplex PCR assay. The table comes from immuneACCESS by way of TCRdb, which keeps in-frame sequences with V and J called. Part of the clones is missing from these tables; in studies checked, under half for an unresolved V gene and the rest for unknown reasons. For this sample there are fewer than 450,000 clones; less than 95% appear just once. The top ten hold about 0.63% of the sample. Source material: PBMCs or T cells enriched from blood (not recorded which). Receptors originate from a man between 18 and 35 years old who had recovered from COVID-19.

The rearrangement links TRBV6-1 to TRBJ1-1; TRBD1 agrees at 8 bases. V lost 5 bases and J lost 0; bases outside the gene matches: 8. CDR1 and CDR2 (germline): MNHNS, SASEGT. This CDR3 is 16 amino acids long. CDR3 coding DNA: TGTGCCAGCAGTAAAGGGGCAGGGGGCGTGAACACTGAAGCTTTCTTT. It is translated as CASSKGAGGVNTEAFF.

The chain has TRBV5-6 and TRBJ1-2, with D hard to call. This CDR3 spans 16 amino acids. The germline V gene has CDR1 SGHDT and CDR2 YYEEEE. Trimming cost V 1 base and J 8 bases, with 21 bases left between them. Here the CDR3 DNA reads TGTGCCAGCAGCTTGAGCGAGACCGGAGTTTTGTTCGGCTACACCTTC. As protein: CASSLSETGVLFGYTF.

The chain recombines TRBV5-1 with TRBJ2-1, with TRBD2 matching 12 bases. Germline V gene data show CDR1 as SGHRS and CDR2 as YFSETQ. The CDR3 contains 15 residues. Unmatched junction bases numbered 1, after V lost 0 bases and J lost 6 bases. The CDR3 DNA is TGCGCCAGCAGCTTGGCTAGCGGGAGGGTCAATGAGCAGTTCTTC. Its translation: CASSLASGRVNEQFF.

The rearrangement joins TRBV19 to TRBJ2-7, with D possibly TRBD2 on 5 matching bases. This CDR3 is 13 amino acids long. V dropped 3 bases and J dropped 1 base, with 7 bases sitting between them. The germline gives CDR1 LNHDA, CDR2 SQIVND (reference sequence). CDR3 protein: CASSMGASYEQYF. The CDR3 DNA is TGTGCCAGTAGTATGGGAGCATCCTACGAGCAGTACTTC.

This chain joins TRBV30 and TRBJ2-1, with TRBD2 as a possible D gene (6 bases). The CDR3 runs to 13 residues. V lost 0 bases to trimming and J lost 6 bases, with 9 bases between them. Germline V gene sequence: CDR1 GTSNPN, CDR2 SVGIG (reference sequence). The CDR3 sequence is CAWSVGGTNEQFF. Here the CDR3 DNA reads TGTGCCTGGAGTGTCGGAGGGACCAATGAGCAGTTCTTC.

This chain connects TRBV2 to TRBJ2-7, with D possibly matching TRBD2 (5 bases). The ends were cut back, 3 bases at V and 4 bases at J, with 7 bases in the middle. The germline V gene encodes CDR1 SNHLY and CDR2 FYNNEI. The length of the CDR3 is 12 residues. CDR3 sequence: CASSEEAYEQYF. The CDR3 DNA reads TGTGCCAGCAGTGAGGAGGCATACGAGCAGTACTTC.

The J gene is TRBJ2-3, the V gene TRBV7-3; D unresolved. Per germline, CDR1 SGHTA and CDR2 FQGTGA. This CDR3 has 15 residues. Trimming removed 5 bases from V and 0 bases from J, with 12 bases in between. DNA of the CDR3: TGTGCCAGCAGCGCCCATAGCACTAGCACAGATACGCAGTATTTT. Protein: CASSAHSTSTDTQYF.

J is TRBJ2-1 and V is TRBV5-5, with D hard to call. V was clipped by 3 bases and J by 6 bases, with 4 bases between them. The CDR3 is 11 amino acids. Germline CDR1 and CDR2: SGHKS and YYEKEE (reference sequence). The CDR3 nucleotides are TGTGCCAGCAGCTGGGCCAATGAGCAGTTCTTC. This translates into CASSWANEQFF.

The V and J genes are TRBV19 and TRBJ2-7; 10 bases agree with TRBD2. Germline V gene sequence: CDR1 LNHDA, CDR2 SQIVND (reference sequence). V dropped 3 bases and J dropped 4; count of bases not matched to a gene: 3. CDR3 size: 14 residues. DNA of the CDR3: TGTGCCAGTAGTATGGCTAGCGGGAGTTACGAGCAGTACTTC. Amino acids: CASSMASGSYEQYF.

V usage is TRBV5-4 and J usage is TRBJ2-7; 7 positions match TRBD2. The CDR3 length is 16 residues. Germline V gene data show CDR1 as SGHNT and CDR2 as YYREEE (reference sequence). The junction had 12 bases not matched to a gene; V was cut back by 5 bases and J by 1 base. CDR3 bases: TGTGCCAGCAGGATCAAGCCCCGGGGGGAATCCTACGAGCAGTACTTC. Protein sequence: CASRIKPRGESYEQYF. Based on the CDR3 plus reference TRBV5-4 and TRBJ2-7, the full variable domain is ETGVTQSPTHLIKTRGQQVTLRCSSQSGHNTVSWYQQALGQGPQFIFQYYREEENGRGNFPPRFSGLQFPNYSSELNVNALELDDSALYLCASRIKPRGESYEQYFGPGTRLTVT.

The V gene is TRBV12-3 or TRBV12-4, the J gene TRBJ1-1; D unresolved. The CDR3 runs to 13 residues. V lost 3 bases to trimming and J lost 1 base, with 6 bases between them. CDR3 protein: CASSFLPNTEAFF. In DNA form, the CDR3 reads TGTGCCAGCAGTTTTCTCCCGAACACTGAAGCTTTCTTT.